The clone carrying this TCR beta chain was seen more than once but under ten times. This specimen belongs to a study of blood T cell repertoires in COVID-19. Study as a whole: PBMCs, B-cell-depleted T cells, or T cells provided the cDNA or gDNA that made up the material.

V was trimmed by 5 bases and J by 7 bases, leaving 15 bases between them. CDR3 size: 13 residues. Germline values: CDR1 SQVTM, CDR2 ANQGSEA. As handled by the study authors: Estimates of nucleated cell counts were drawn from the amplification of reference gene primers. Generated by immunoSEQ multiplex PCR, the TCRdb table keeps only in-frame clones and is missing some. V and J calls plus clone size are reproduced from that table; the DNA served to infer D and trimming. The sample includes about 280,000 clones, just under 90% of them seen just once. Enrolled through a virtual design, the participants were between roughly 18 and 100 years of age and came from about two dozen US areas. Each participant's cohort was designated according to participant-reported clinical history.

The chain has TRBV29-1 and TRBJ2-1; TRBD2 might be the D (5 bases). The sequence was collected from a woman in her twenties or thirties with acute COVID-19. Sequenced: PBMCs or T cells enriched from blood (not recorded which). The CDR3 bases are TGCAGCGTTTCTCGACTACTAGGGAATGAGCAGTTCTTC. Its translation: CSVSRLLGNEQFF.